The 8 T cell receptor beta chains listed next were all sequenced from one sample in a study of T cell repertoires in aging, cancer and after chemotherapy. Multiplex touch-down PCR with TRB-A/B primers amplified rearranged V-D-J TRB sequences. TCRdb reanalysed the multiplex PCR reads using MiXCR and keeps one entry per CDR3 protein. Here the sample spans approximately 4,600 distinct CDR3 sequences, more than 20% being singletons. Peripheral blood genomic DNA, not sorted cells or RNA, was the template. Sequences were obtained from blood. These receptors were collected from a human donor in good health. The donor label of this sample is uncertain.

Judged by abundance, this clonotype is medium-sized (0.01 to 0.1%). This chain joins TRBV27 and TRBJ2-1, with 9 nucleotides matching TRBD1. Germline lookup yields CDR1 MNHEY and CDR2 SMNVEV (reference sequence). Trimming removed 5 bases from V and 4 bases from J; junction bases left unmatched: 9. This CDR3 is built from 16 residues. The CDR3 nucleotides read TGTGCCAGCAGTCACCCATGGACAGGGGCATACAATGAGCAGTTCTTC. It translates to CASSHPWTGAYNEQFF.

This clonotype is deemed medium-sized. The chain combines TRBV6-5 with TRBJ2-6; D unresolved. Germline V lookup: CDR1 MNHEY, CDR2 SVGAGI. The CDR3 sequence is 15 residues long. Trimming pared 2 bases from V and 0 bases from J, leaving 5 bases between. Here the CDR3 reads CASSYESSGANVLTF. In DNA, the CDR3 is TGTGCCAGCAGTTACGAGAGCTCTGGGGCCAACGTCCTGACTTTC.

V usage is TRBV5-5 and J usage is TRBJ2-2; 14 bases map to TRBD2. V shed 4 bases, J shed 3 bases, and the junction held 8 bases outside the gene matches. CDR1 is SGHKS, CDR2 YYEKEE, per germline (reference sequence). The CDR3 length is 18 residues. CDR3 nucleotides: TGTGCCAGCAGCCCTGGGGGGACTAGCGGGAGCTACACCGGGGAGCTGTTTTTT. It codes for CASSPGGTSGSYTGELFF.

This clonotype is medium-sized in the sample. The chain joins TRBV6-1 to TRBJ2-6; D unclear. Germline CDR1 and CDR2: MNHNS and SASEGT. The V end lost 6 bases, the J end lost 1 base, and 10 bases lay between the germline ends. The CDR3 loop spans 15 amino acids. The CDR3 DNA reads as TGTGCCAGCAGCCCGGACGTGTCTGGGGCCAACGTCCTGACTTTC. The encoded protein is CASSPDVSGANVLTF.

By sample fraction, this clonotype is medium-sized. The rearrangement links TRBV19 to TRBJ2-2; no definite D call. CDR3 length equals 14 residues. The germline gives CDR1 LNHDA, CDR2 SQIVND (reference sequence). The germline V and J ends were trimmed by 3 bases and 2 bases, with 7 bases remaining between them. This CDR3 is CASSIIANTGELFF. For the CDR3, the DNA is TGTGCCAGTAGTATTATAGCAAACACCGGGGAGCTGTTTTTT.

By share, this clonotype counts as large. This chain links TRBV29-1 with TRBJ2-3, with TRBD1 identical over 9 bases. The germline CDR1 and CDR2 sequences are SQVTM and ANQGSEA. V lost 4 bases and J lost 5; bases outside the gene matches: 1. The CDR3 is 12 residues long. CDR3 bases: TGCAGCGTTGGACAGGGGGGAGATACGCAGTATTTT. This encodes CSVGQGGDTQYF.

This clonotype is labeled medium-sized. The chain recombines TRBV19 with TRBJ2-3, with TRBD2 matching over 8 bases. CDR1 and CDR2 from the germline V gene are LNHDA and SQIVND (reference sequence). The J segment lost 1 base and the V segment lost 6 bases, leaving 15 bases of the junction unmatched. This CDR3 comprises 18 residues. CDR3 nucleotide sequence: TGTGCCAGTAGCATACGAGGACTAGCCCTAGCCCGCACAGATACGCAGTATTTT. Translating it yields CASSIRGLALARTDTQYF.

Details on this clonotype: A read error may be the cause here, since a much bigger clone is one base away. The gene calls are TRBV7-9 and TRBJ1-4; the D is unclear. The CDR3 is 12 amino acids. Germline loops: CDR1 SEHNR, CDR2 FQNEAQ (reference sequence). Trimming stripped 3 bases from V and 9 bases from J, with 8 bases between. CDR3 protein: CASSFGGQKLFF. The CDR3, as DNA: TGTGCCAGCAGCTTTGGAGGTCAAAAACTGTTTTTT.